Following are 9 T cell receptor beta chains from one sample sequenced in a study of OX40 agonist ivuxolimab in advanced cancers. Sequencing was performed with immunoSEQ multiplex PCR; in TCRdb, only in-frame clones are kept and a portion is missing. This table holds about 46,000 clones, 70% to 90% found once. The sample was CD4+ or CD8+ T cells sorted from blood, taken in a trial of the OX40 agonist ivuxolimab. The receptor source for this set is an adult with an advanced solid tumor such as melanoma, head and neck, liver or kidney cancer.

The count of this clone is one. The chain uses TRBV11-2 and TRBJ2-3, with D possibly called TRBD1 or TRBD2 (6 bases each). Deletions cut 4 bases from V and 5 bases from J, with 13 bases between. The CDR3 extends over 14 amino acids. CDR1 and CDR2 (germline): SGHAT, FQNNGV. The CDR3 spells CASSSGGGLDTQYF. CDR3 coding DNA: TGTGCCAGCAGCTCTGGTGGGGGGCTAGATACGCAGTATTTT.

The chain recombines TRBV6-6 with TRBJ1-5; 7 bases map to TRBD1. Germline V lookup: CDR1 MNHNY, CDR2 SVGAGI (reference sequence). V shed 2 bases and J 1 base; nucleotides not matched to a gene: 2. The CDR3 covers 15 residues. CDR3 sequence reads: CASSYLGQSNQPQHF. CDR3 coding DNA: TGTGCCAGCAGTTACCTGGGACAGAGCAATCAGCCCCAGCATTTT.

The chain joins TRBV11-2 to TRBJ1-4, with D possibly TRBD1 on 5 matching bases. Germline V gene sequence: CDR1 SGHAT, CDR2 FQNNGV. This CDR3 contains 17 residues. The V gene lost 0 bases and the J gene lost 2 bases, with 13 bases spanning the gap. CDR3 protein: CASSLDFRRGTNEKLFF. As DNA, the CDR3 is TGTGCCAGCAGCTTAGATTTTCGCCGGGGCACTAATGAAAAACTGTTTTTT.

This CDR3 reads CASSVFYEQYF. The CDR3 DNA reads as TGTGCCAGCAGCGTATTCTACGAGCAGTACTTC. The V and J genes are TRBV25-1 and TRBJ2-7, with D uncertain. V dropped 6 bases and J dropped 3 bases, with 6 bases sitting between them. Germline assignment: CDR1 MGHDK and CDR2 SYGVNS. The CDR3 contains 11 residues.

V gene TRBV4-1 combines with J gene TRBJ2-1, with D possibly being TRBD2 (6 bases). Per germline, CDR1 MGHRA and CDR2 YSYEKL. The CDR3 totals 15 residues. With 2 bases removed from V and 10 bases from J, the gap between germline ends came to 18 bases. CDR3 amino acids: CASSQPREVGEEQFF. CDR3 nucleotide sequence: TGCGCCAGCAGCCAACCGCGGGAAGTAGGGGAGGAGCAGTTCTTC.

V usage is TRBV2 and J usage is TRBJ2-7; D unresolved. Trimming cost V 3 bases and J 4 bases, with 13 bases left between them. The CDR3 contains 14 residues. The germline V gene encodes CDR1 SNHLY and CDR2 FYNNEI. In nucleotides, the CDR3 is TGTGCCAGCAGTGACGGGCCTCCCAAATACGAGCAGTACTTC. Protein product: CASSDGPPKYEQYF.

This clone was recorded only once. The chain combines TRBV6-5 with TRBJ1-1; D remains ambiguous. Germline V gene sequence: CDR1 MNHEY, CDR2 SVGAGI. This CDR3 region has 13 residues. V lost 4 bases to trimming and J lost 1 base, with 7 bases between them. As DNA, the CDR3 is TGTGCCAGCAGTTTAAGTCCGAACACTGAAGCTTTCTTT. Protein: CASSLSPNTEAFF.

This clone was found once. The chain employs TRBV30 and TRBJ2-1; 11 bases agree with TRBD2. CDR3 length: 15 amino acids. Germline-derived CDR1 and CDR2 are GTSNPN and SVGIG (reference sequence). J was trimmed by 4 bases and V by 4 bases; bases with no gene match: 6. CDR3 bases: TGTGCCTGGAATATAGCGGGAGGGGTATACAATGAGCAGTTCTTC. Its translation is CAWNIAGGVYNEQFF.

The chain has TRBV4-1 and TRBJ2-1, with a possible D match to TRBD1 (6 bases). With 5 bases removed from V and 0 bases from J, the gap between germline ends came to 11 bases. Germline V gives CDR1 MGHRA, CDR2 YSYEKL. This CDR3 has 15 amino acids. CDR3 region: CASSSTGSSYNEQFF. The CDR3 nucleotides read TGCGCCAGCAGCTCGACAGGAAGCTCCTACAATGAGCAGTTCTTC.